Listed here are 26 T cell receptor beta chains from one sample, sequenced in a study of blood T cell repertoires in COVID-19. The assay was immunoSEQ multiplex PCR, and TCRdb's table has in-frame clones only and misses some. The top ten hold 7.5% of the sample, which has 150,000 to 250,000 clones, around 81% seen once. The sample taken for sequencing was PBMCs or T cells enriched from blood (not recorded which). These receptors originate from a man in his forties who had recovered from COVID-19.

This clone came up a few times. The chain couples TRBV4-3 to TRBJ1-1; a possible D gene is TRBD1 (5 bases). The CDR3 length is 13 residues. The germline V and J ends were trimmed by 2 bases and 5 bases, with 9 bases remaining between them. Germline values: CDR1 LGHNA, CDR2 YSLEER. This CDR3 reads CASSQWKGTEAFF. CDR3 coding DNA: TGCGCCAGCAGCCAATGGAAGGGGACTGAAGCTTTCTTT.

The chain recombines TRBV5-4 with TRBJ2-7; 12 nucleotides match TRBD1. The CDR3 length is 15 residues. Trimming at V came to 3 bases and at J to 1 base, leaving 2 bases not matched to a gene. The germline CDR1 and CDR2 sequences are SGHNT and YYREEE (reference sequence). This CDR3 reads CASSWGQGASYEQYF. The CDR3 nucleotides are TGTGCCAGCAGCTGGGGACAGGGGGCATCCTACGAGCAGTACTTC. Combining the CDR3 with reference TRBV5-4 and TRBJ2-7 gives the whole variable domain ETGVTQSPTHLIKTRGQQVTLRCSSQSGHNTVSWYQQALGQGPQFIFQYYREEENGRGNFPPRFSGLQFPNYSSELNVNALELDDSALYLCASSWGQGASYEQYFGPGTRLTVT.

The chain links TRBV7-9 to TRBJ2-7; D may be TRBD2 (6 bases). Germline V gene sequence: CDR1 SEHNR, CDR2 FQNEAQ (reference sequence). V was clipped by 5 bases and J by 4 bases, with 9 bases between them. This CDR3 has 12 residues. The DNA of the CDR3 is TGTGCCAGCAGCCTCGGGACTTACGAGCAGTACTTC. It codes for CASSLGTYEQYF.

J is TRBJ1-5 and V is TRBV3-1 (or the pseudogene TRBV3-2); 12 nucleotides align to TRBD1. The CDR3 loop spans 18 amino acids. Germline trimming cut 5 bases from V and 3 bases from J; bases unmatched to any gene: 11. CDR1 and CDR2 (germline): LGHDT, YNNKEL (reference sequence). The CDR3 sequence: CASSLPPGQGADNQPQHF. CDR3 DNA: TGTGCCAGCAGCTTACCTCCGGGACAGGGGGCCGACAATCAGCCCCAGCATTTT.

The CDR3, as DNA: TGCGCCAGCAGCTTAACAGCCTCCTACGAGCAGTACTTC. Its protein is CASSLTASYEQYF. The J gene is TRBJ2-7, the V gene TRBV5-1; D is unclear. Germline CDR1 reads SGHRS; CDR2 reads YFSETQ. V lost 2 bases, J lost 0 bases, and 6 bases lay in between. CDR3 length: 13 amino acids.

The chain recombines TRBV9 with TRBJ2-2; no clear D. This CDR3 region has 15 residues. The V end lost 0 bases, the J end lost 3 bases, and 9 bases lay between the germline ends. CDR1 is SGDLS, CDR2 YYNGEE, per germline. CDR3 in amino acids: CASSVDPGYTGELFF. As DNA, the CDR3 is TGTGCCAGCAGCGTAGATCCGGGTTACACCGGGGAGCTGTTTTTT. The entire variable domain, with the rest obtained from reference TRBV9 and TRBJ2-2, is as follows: DSGVTQTPKHLITATGQRVTLRCSPRSGDLSVYWYQQSLDQGLQFLIQYYNGEERAKGNILERFSAQQFPDLHSELNLSSLELGDSALYFCASSVDPGYTGELFFGEGSRLTVL.

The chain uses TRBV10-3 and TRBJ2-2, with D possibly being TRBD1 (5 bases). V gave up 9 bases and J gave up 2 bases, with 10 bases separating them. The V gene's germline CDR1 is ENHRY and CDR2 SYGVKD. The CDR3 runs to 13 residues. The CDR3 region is CAIQDTNTGELFF. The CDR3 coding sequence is TGTGCCATACAGGATACCAACACCGGGGAGCTGTTTTTT.

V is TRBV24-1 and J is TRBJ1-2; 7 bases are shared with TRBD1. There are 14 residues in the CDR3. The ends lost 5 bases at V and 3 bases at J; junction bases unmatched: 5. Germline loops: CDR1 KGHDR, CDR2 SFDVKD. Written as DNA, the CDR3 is TGTGCCACCAGTGGGAGGGGGCTCGACTATGGCTACACCTTC. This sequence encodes CATSGRGLDYGYTF.

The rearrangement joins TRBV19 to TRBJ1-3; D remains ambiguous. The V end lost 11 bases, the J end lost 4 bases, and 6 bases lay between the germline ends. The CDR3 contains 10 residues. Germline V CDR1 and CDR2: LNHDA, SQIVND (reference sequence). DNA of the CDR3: TGTGCCGCGGCCGGAAACACCATATATTTT. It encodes CAAAGNTIYF.

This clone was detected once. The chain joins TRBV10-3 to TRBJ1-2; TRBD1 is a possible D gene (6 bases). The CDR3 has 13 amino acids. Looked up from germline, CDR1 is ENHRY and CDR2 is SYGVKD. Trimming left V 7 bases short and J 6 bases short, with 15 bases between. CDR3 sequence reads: CAIKDTGSDGYTF. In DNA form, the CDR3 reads TGTGCCATCAAAGATACAGGGTCCGATGGCTACACCTTC.

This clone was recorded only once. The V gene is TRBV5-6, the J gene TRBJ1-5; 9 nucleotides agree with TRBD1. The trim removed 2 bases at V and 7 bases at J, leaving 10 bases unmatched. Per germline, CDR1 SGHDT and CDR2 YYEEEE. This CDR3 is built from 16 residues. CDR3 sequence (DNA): TGTGCCAGCAGCTTTACCGGGACAGGGAATTGGCAGCCCCAGCATTTT. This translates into CASSFTGTGNWQPQHF.

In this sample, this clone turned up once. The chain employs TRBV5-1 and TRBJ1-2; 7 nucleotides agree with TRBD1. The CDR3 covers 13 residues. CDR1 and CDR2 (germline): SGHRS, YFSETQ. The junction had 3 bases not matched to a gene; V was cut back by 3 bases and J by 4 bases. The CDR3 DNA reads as TGCGCCAGCAGCTACCGGGACAGCTATGGCTACACCTTC. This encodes CASSYRDSYGYTF.

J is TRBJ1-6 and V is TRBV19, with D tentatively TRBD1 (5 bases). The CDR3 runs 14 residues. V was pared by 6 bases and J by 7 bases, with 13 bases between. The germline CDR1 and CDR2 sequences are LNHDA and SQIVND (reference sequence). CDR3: CASRGGTSNSPLHF. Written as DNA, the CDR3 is TGTGCCAGTAGGGGGGGAACGTCAAATTCACCCCTCCACTTT.

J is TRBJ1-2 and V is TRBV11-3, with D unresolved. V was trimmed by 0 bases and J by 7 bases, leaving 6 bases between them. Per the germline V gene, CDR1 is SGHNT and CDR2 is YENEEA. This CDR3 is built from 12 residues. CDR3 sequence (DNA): TGTGCCAGCAGCTTAGAGTCTAGTGGCTACACCTTC. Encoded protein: CASSLESSGYTF.

The CDR3 reads CASSRGEGTYEQYF. CDR3 DNA sequence: TGCGCCAGCAGCCGGGGGGAGGGTACCTACGAGCAGTACTTC. The chain recombines TRBV5-1 with TRBJ2-7; 7 bases align to TRBD2. The germline CDR1 and CDR2 sequences are SGHRS and YFSETQ. The CDR3 length is 14 residues. Losses at the gene ends were 4 bases for V and 2 bases for J; bases not matched to a gene: 6.

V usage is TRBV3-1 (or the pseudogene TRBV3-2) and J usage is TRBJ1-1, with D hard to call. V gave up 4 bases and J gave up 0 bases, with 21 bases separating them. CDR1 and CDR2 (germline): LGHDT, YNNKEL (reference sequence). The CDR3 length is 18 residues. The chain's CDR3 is CASSLSGGNLPMNTEAFF. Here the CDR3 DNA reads TGTGCCAGCAGCCTTTCGGGAGGGAATTTGCCGATGAACACTGAAGCTTTCTTT.

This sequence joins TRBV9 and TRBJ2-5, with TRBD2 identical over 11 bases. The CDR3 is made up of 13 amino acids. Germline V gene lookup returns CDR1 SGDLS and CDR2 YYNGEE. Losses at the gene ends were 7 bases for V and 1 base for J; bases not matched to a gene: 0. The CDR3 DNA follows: TGTGCCAGCGGACTAGCGGGCCAAGAGACCCAGTACTTC. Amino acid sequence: CASGLAGQETQYF.

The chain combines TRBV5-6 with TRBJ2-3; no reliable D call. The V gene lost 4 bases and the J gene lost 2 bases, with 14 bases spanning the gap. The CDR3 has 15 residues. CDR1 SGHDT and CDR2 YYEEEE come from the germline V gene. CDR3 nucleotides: TGTGCCAGCAGCCGTCTAGTGCGGAACACAGATACGCAGTATTTT. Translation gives CASSRLVRNTDTQYF.

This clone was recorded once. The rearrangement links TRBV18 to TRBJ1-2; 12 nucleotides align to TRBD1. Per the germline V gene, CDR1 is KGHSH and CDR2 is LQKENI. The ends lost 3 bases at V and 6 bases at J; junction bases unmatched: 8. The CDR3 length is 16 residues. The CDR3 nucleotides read TGTGCCAGCTCACCCGCGGGACAGGGGGCATTCAATGGCTACACCTTC. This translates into CASSPAGQGAFNGYTF. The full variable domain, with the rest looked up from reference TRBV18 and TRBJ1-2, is NAGVMQNPRHLVRRRGQEARLRCSPMKGHSHVYWYRQLPEEGLKFMVYLQKENIIDESGMPKERFSAEFPKEGPSILRIQQVVRGDSAAYFCASSPAGQGAFNGYTFGSGTRLTVV.

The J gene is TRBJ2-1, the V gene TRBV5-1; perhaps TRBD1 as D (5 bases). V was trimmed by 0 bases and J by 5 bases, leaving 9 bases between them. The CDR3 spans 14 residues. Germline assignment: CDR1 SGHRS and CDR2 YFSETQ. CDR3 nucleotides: TGCGCCAGCAGCTTGGGTGACAGAAACAATGAGCAGTTCTTC. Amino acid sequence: CASSLGDRNNEQFF. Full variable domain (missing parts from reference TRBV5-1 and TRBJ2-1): KAGVTQTPRYLIKTRGQQVTLSCSPISGHRSVSWYQQTPGQGLQFLFEYFSETQRNKGNFPGRFSGRQFSNSRSEMNVSTLELGDSALYLCASSLGDRNNEQFFGPGTRLTVL.

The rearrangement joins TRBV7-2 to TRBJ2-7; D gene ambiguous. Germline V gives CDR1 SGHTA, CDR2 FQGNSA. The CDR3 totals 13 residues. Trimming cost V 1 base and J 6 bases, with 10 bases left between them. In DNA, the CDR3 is TGTGCCAGCAGCTTAGAGGCTAGTTCCGAGCAGTACTTC. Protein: CASSLEASSEQYF. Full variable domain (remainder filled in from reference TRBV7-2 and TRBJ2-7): GAGVSQSPSNKVTEKGKDVELRCDPISGHTALYWYRQSLGQGLEFLIYFQGNSAPDKSGLPSDRFSAERTGGSVSTLTIQRTQQEDSAVYLCASSLEASSEQYFGPGTRLTVT.

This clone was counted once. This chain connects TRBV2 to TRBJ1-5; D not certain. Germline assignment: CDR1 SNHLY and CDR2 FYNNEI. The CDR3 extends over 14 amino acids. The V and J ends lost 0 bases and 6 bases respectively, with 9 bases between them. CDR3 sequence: CASSEALGSQPQHF. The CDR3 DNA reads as TGTGCCAGCAGTGAAGCGCTTGGGAGTCAGCCCCAGCATTTT. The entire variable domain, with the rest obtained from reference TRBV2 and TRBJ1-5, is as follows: EPEVTQTPSHQVTQMGQEVILRCVPISNHLYFYWYRQILGQKVEFLVSFYNNEISEKSEIFDDQFSVERPDGSNFTLKIRSTKLEDSAMYFCASSEALGSQPQHFGDGTRLSIL.

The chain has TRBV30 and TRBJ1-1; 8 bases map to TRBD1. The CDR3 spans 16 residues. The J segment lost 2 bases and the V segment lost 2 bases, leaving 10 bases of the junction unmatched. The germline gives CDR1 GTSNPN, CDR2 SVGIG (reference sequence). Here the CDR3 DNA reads TGTGCCTGGAGTCGCACTTATCAGGGGGCAAACACTGAAGCTTTCTTT. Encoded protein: CAWSRTYQGANTEAFF.

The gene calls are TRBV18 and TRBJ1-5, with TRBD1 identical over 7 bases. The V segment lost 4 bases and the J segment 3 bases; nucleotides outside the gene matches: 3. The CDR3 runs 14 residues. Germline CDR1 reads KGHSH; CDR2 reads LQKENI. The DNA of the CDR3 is TGTGCCAGCTCACTGGGACAGCCCAATCAGCCCCAGCATTTT. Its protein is CASSLGQPNQPQHF.

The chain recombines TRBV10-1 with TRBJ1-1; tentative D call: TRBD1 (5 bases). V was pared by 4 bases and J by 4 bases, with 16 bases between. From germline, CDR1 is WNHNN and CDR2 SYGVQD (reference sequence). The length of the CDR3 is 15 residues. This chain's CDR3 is CASSAQGNRLTEAFF. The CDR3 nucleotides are TGCGCCAGCAGTGCCCAGGGAAATAGGCTCACTGAAGCTTTCTTT.

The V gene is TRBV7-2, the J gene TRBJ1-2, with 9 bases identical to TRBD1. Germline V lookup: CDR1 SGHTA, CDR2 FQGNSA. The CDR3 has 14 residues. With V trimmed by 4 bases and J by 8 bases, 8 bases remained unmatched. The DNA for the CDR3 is TGTGCCAGCAGCTCTCAGGACAGGGGTACAGGCTACACCTTC. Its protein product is CASSSQDRGTGYTF.